The clone carrying this T cell receptor beta chain was observed at least ten times. In TCRdb, the 5' RACE reads were re-called with MiXCR into one record per CDR3 protein. This table has about 10,000 distinct CDR3 sequences, more than 4% appearing once. Deletions cut 4 bases from V and 0 bases from J, with 10 bases between. Germline lookup yields CDR1 SGHRS and CDR2 YFSETQ. CDR3 size: 14 residues. The data belong to a study of T cells after yellow fever vaccination. Study findings and constraints: At under 98% for CD4 and around 91% for CD8, most primary-vaccination clones showed up again after the booster. Across the CD4 and CD8 compartments, a small share of clonotypes was present in both. Weaker overall, the secondary response nonetheless peaked faster (day 5 versus 15). Sorted memory cells at day 0 lacked detectable levels of almost all vaccine-responding clonotypes.

Sequences were derived from PBMCs, either bulk or a sorted T-cell subset (CD4+, CD8+, memory, or dextramer-sorted; not recorded which), sampled about 2 weeks after the first yellow fever vaccination. This sequence joins TRBV5-1 and TRBJ1-1, with D possibly being TRBD1 (6 bases). The sequence was obtained from a man aged 18-30 years who received the YFV17D yellow fever vaccine. The DNA of the CDR3 is TGCGCCAGCAGCCGGACAGCCATGAACACTGAAGCTTTCTTT. Its translation: CASSRTAMNTEAFF.